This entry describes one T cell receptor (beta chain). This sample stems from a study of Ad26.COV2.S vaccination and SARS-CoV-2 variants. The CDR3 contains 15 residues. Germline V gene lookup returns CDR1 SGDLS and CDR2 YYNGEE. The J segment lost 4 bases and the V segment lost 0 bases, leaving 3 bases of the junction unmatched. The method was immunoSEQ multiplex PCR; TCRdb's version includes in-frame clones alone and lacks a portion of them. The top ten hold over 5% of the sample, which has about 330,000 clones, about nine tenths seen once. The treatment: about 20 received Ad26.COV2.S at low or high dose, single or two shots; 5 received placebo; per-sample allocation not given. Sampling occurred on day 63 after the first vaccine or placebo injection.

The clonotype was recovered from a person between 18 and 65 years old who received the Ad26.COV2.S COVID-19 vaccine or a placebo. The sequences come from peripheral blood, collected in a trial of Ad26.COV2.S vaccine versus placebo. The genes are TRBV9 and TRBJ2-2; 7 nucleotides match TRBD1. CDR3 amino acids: CASSVVQGVTGELFF. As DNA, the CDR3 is TGTGCCAGCAGCGTAGTTCAGGGGGTCACCGGGGAGCTGTTTTTT.